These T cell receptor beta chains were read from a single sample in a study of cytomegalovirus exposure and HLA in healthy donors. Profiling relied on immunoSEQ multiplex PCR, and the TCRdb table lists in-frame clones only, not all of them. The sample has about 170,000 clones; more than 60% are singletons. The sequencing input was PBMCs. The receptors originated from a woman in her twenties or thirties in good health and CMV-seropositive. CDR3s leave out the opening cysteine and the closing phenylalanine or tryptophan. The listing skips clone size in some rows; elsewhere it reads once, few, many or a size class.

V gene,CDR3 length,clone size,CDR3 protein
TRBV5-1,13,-,ASSLFHGGQETQY
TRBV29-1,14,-,SVEGARHTPTDTQY
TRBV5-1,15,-,ASSLGQGASIGEKLF
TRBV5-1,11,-,ASSSGVTDTQY
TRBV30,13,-,AWSVPAYSNQPQH
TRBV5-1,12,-,ASSFDGREETQY
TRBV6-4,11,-,ASSVSSTDTQY
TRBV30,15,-,AWSFWRGGDSGNTIY
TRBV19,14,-,ASSPIQIARNTEAF
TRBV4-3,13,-,ASSEDSFSGNTIY
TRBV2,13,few,ASNLNRGGQYEQY
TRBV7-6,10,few,ASTSQGNEQF
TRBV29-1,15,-,SVDGGQSGSRYNEQF
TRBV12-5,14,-,ASGRTSLMVADTQY
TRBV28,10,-,ASSQGNYGYT
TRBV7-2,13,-,ASSLVGGSSYEQY
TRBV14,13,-,ASSQVRGARSGYT
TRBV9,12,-,ASSVGGGGGEQY
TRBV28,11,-,ASSPPSLDTQY
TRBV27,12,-,ASSLYQGSYEQY
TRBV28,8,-,ASSSEVEL
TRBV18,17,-,ASSPMRTGDGSGTAPMF
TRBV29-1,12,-,SVRGLRGSGELF
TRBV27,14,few,ASSLLAGGSTDTQY
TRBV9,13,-,ASSVGTGITYEQY
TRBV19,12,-,ASTPRTSSYEQY
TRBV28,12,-,ASSFPGGSNEQF
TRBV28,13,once,ASSFQGQGGETQY
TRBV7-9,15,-,ASSSPTVSLEADEQY
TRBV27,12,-,ASSLSGSGETQY
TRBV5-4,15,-,ASSRARGWESSYEQY
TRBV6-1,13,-,ASSGWREGVYEQY
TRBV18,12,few,ASSPERISEKLF
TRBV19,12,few,ASSRDRGYNEQF
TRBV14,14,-,ASSPGGRGHHQPQH
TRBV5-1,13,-,ASSLVRERGNEQF
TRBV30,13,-,AWSLGTGIGNTIY
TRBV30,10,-,AWSVGGQPQH
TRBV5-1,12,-,ASGIDRASYEQY
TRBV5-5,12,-,ASSRRQGDQPQH
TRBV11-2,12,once,ASSLTIVGSEQY
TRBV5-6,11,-,ASSLDTRKEQF
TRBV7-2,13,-,ASSPWTVGAYEQY
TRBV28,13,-,ASSLSLAGVNEQF
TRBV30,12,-,AWRGSGVHNEQF
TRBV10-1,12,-,ASSGQREVDEQF
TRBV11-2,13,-,ASSLGQGRRNTIY
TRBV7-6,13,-,ASSPGLELTDTQY
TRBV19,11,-,ASSNSGGQPQH
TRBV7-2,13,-,ASSQGGSSSYEQY
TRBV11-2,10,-,ASSFRGVEQF
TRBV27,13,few,ASSPGTSGRETQY
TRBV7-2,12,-,ASSLSPGGNEQY
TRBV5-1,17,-,ARTHADRGPSYGPYEQY
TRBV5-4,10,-,ASSSNSYEQY
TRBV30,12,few,AWSHGSSYNEQF
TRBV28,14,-,ASSPLTSGYQETQY
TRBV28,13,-,ANSGTGPNTGELF